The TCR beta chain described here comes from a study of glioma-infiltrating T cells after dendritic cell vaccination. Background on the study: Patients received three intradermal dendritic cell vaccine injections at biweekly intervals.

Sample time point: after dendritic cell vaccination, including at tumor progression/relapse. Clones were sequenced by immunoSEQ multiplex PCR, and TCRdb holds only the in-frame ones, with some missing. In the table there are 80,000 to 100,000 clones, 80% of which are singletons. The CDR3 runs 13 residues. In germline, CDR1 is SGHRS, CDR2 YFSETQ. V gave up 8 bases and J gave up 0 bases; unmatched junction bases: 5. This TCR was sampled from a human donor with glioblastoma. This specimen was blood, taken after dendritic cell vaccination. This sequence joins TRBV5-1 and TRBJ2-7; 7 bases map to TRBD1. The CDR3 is CASGQENSYEQYF. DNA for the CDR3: TGCGCCAGTGGACAGGAGAACTCCTACGAGCAGTACTTC. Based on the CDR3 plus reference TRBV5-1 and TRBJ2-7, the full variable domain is KAGVTQTPRYLIKTRGQQVTLSCSPISGHRSVSWYQQTPGQGLQFLFEYFSETQRNKGNFPGRFSGRQFSNSRSEMNVSTLELGDSALYLCASGQENSYEQYFGPGTRLTVT.